This T cell receptor beta chain was recorded in a study of Graves' ophthalmopathy and Graves' hyperthyroidism. Study overall: Investigators collected peripheral blood at initial diagnosis, before any treatment was given.

Trimming at V came to 0 bases and at J to 0 bases, leaving 2 bases not matched to a gene. The CDR3 is 17 residues long. Researchers took RNA transcripts and amplified TCR beta CDR3 regions from them. HTBI primers primed a first-round RT-PCR, and a second-round multiplex PCR followed. TCRdb independently ran MiXCR on the multiplex PCR reads; one entry per CDR3 protein. In the table there are over 650,000 distinct CDR3 sequences, roughly two fifths of which are singletons. This clonotype came up many times. This rearrangement joins TRBV12-3 or TRBV12-4 to TRBJ1-5; 10 bases align to TRBD1. Source material: peripheral blood. The clonotype comes from an adult man with Graves' ophthalmopathy. CDR3 sequence reads: CASSLAGTGDSNQPQHF. The CDR3 DNA follows: TGTGCCAGCAGTTTAGCCGGGACAGGGGATAGCAATCAGCCCCAGCATTTT.